The sample holds many counts of the clone carrying this T cell receptor (beta chain). MiXCR reprocessed the PCR reads for TCRdb. The sample lists about 92,000 clones, 15% seen once, with about 3.9% in the top ten. Germline CDR1 reads SNHLY; CDR2 reads FYNNEI. This CDR3 has 15 residues. V shed 6 bases and J 7 bases; nucleotides not matched to a gene: 11. This record comes from a study of metastatic and nonmetastatic thyroid tumors. All patients were untreated before thyroid surgery. The V gene is TRBV2, the J gene TRBJ1-5, with 8 bases matching TRBD1. The receptor was isolated from a female donor with papillary thyroid cancer or a benign thyroid nodule (not recorded which). Some clones in this sample may be carry-over from other donors' samples. What was sequenced was blood. In DNA form, the CDR3 reads TGTGCCAGCAGCCTCAGGGGGCCTTTTTCGCAGCCCCAGCATTTT. This encodes CASSLRGPFSQPQHF.